One TCR beta chain is described in this entry. Its target is not known. Assay used: immunoSEQ multiplex PCR; TCRdb lists only in-frame clones, some missing. The table shows about 130,000 clones, with about 91% occurring only once. The entry originates in a study of cytomegalovirus exposure and HLA in healthy donors. Regarding the study as a whole: In the approximately 120 validation repertoires, a later analysis found that first-cohort TCR clusters tended to co-occur.

V was clipped by 6 bases and J by 4 bases, with 12 bases between them. The CDR3 is 12 residues long. Germline V gives CDR1 GTSNPN, CDR2 SVGIG (reference sequence). The chain recombines TRBV30 with TRBJ2-5, with D possibly TRBD2 on 5 matching bases. Source material: PBMCs. This sequence was found in a young woman in good health and CMV-seronegative. The DNA for the CDR3 is TGTGCCTGCAGCGAGGGAATAGAGACCCAGTACTTC. This translates into CACSEGIETQYF.